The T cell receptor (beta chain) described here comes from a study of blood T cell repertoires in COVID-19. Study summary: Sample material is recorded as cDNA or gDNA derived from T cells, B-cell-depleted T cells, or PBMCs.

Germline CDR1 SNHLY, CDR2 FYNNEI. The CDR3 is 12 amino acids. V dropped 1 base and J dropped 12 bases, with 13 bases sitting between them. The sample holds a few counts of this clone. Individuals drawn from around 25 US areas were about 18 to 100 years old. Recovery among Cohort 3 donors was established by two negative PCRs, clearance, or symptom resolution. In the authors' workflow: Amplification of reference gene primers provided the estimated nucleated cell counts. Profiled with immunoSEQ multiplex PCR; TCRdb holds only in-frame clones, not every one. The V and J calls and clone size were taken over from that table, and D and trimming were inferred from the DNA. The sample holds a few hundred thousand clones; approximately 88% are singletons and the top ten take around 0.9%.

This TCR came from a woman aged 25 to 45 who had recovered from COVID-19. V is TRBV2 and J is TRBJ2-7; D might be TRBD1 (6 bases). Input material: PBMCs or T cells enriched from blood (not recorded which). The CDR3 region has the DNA TGTGCCAGCAGTGAAGGACAGGCTGGACGGTACTTC. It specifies CASSEGQAGRYF.